The source of this T cell receptor beta chain is a study of human T cells and chemical hapten exposure. The V gene's germline CDR1 is SGHTA and CDR2 FQGNSA. The ends were cut back, 5 bases at V and 4 bases at J, with 9 bases in the middle. The CDR3 loop spans 12 amino acids. The sample's time point: patch test 3, about 24 weeks after DPC sensitization. The sample's treatment: therapeutic diphenylcyclopropenone sensitization with weekly scalp DPC. Those who donated were patients with alopecia, 18 to 70 years of age, and suitable for DPC. TCRdb itself ran the RACE reads through MiXCR, one entry per CDR3 protein. The sample includes 70,000 or so distinct CDR3 sequences, 11% seen only once; the top ten take roughly 1.3%. This clonotype was detected only a few times.

The sequence derives from a woman between 45 and 65 years old with alopecia areata. Some clones in this sample may be carry-over from other donors' samples. J is TRBJ2-7 and V is TRBV7-2; D is perhaps TRBD2 (5 bases). Sequencing used whole blood, obtained in connection with sensitization to the hapten diphenylcyclopropenone (DPC). CDR3 protein: CASSPGGYEQYF. In DNA form, the CDR3 reads TGTGCCAGCAGCCCGGGCGGGTACGAGCAGTACTTC.